These T cell receptor beta chains were read from a single sample in a study of T cell responses to AZD1222 COVID-19 vaccine. Sequencing used immunoSEQ multiplex PCR; TCRdb keeps in-frame clones, though not all of them. The table has 170,000 or so clones, approximately 92% seen once. The sequenced sample was peripheral blood, obtained 28 days after the second dose of the MenACWY control vaccine. The receptor set was obtained from an adult who received the MenACWY meningococcal vaccine as a control. Each CDR3 is given with its conserved first and last residue. The D gene is left open where the match is weak. Not every row has a clone size; where given, it reads once, few, many or a size class.

>few|TRBV7-2|NA|TRBJ1-1
CASSLVDTAKAFF
TGTGCCAGCAGCTTAGTTGACACCGCGAAGGCTTTCTTT
>NA|TRBV6-1|NA|TRBJ2-5
CASSEAIGGPQETQYF
TGTGCCAGCAGTGAAGCGATCGGGGGACCCCAAGAGACCCAGTACTTC
>once|TRBV4-2|NA|TRBJ1-2
CASSQDGERYTF
TGTGCCAGCAGCCAGGACGGAGAGCGCTACACCTTC
>NA|TRBV6-6|TRBD1|TRBJ1-6
CASSYEQGSSPLHF
TGTGCCAGCAGTTACGAACAGGGGTCCTCACCCCTCCACTTT
>NA|TRBV13|NA|TRBJ1-1
CASSWGSSVNTEAFF
TGTGCCAGCAGCTGGGGTTCGAGCGTGAACACTGAAGCTTTCTTT
>NA|TRBV5-1|NA|TRBJ1-1
CASSSQGNTEAFF
TGCGCCAGCAGCAGCCAGGGGAACACTGAAGCTTTCTTT
>once|TRBV7-2|NA|TRBJ2-7
CASTNTGLESYEQYF
TGTGCCAGCACAAACACCGGGTTGGAATCCTACGAGCAGTACTTC
>NA|TRBV7-2|TRBD1|TRBJ1-2
CASSRQGYGYTF
TGTGCCAGCAGCCGACAGGGATATGGCTACACCTTC
>NA|TRBV6-5|TRBD1|TRBJ1-2
CASSSPGQGYGYTF
TGTGCCAGCAGTTCACCTGGACAGGGTTATGGCTACACCTTC
>NA|TRBV10-3|TRBD2|TRBJ2-4
CAISEAGAGEQNIQYF
TGTGCCATCAGTGAGGCCGGAGCGGGAGAACAAAACATTCAGTACTTC
>NA|TRBV5-4|NA|TRBJ2-1
CASSSDRISYNEQFF
TGTGCCAGCAGCTCAGACAGAATCTCCTACAATGAGCAGTTCTTC
>NA|TRBV6-5|NA|TRBJ1-2
CASSYGFSGLSGYTF
TGTGCCAGCAGTTACGGGTTTTCGGGACTGAGTGGCTACACCTTC
>few|TRBV19|NA|TRBJ1-3
CASTRALSRDTIYF
TGTGCCAGCACCAGGGCTTTGAGCAGAGACACCATATATTTT
>NA|TRBV19|NA|TRBJ1-1
CASSTGTANTEAFF
TGTGCCAGTAGTACCGGGACGGCGAACACTGAAGCTTTCTTT
>NA|TRBV4-2|NA|TRBJ2-3
CASSQDSLSTDTQYF
TGTGCCAGCAGCCAAGACAGCCTTAGCACAGATACGCAGTATTTT
>NA|TRBV6-5|NA|TRBJ1-2
CASSPDSVYGYTF
TGTGCCAGCAGTCCAGATAGTGTTTATGGCTACACCTTC
>NA|TRBV19|NA|TRBJ2-3
CATTSRGGLLDAQYF
TGTGCCACTACATCTAGAGGGGGTCTGCTCGACGCGCAGTATTTT
>NA|TRBV27|NA|TRBJ1-1
CASSFSGWEDTEAFF
TGTGCCAGCAGTTTTAGTGGGTGGGAAGACACTGAAGCTTTCTTT
>NA|TRBV27|NA|TRBJ2-3
CASRGVGTDTQYF
TGTGCCAGCAGAGGTGTCGGTACAGATACGCAGTATTTT
>NA|TRBV18|NA|TRBJ1-5
CASSAIRSPSNQPQHF
TGTGCCAGCTCGGCCATCAGGAGTCCTAGCAATCAGCCCCAGCATTTT
>NA|TRBV2|NA|TRBJ2-7
CASSEQSYEQYF
TGTGCCAGCAGTGAGCAAAGCTACGAGCAGTACTTC
>NA|TRBV9|NA|TRBJ1-3
CASSVESGSGNTIYF
TGTGCCAGCAGCGTAGAATCAGGGTCTGGAAACACCATATATTTT
>NA|TRBV19|NA|TRBJ1-5
CASTPARGGRPQHF
TGTGCCAGTACCCCAGCTAGGGGGGGACGGCCCCAGCATTTT
>NA|TRBV7-2|NA|TRBJ1-5
CASSLDARQLNQPQHF
TGTGCCAGCAGCTTAGACGCGAGACAGCTCAATCAGCCCCAGCATTTT
>NA|TRBV18|TRBD1|TRBJ1-2
CASSPKTGANYGYTF
TGTGCCAGCTCACCAAAGACAGGGGCTAACTATGGCTACACCTTC
>NA|TRBV7-2|TRBD1|TRBJ1-4
CASRGGGNEKLFF
TGTGCCAGCAGAGGAGGGGGCAATGAAAAACTGTTTTTT
>NA|TRBV27|NA|TRBJ1-1
CASSLIDLRTEAFF
TGTGCCAGCAGTTTAATCGACCTCCGAACTGAAGCTTTCTTT
>NA|TRBV30|NA|TRBJ1-1
CAWSVLTSGTEAFF
TGTGCCTGGAGTGTACTCACTTCGGGCACTGAAGCTTTCTTT
>NA|TRBV6-2/TRBV6-3|NA|TRBJ1-5
CASSYFGKGSNQPQHF
TGTGCCAGCAGTTACTTTGGGAAGGGGAGCAATCAGCCCCAGCATTTT
>once|TRBV5-4|NA|TRBJ1-6
CASSLGGTYNSPLHF
TGTGCCAGCAGCTTGGGGGGGACCTATAATTCACCCCTCCACTTT
>NA|TRBV2|NA|TRBJ1-2
CASTEVRPRYTF
TGTGCCAGCACTGAAGTACGTCCGCGCTACACCTTC
>NA|TRBV11-3|NA|TRBJ1-2
CASSFIPWARDSRSYTF
TGTGCCAGCAGCTTCATCCCTTGGGCAAGGGATAGTCGCAGCTACACCTTC
>once|TRBV5-1|NA|TRBJ1-5
CASSFGTGGQPQHF
TGCGCCAGCAGCTTCGGGACCGGTGGGCAGCCCCAGCATTTT